A single sample gave rise to the 12 T cell receptor beta chains below, sequenced in a study of a mutant IDH1 vaccine in newly diagnosed glioma. Time point: week 23, last vaccination. Alongside topical imiquimod, each dose of vaccine comprised 300 ug of mutant IDH1 20-mer peptide. Their specific antigens are unknown. Clones were read by immunoSEQ multiplex PCR, and TCRdb kept only the in-frame ones, dropping some. This table holds some 80,000 clones, approximately 85% found once. Sequenced here: PBMCs, sampled from a glioma patient whose treatment included an IDH1 peptide vaccine. The receptors originated from a woman aged 50 to 65 with glioma.

This clone came up a few times. The V and J genes are TRBV28 and TRBJ1-4, with 10 bases matching TRBD1. Germline trimming cut 7 bases from V and 12 bases from J; bases unmatched to any gene: 14. This CDR3 spans 15 amino acids. Germline V gene lookup returns CDR1 MDHEN and CDR2 SYDVKM. The CDR3 protein is CASTYLGQGEAELFF. In DNA form, the CDR3 reads TGTGCCAGCACCTATTTAGGACAGGGGGAGGCGGAACTGTTTTTT.

This clone was found once. The chain carries TRBV10-1 and TRBJ2-3; D is unresolved. The CDR3 is made up of 15 amino acids. The V gene's germline CDR1 is WNHNN and CDR2 SYGVQD (reference sequence). Between the trimmed V and J ends, which lost 0 bases and 4 bases, there was a span of 11 bases. CDR3 amino acids: CASSESSITADTQYF. CDR3 DNA sequence: TGCGCCAGCAGTGAGTCAAGCATCACTGCAGATACGCAGTATTTT.

V is TRBV7-9 and J is TRBJ2-1; 8 nucleotides align to TRBD1. The germline gives CDR1 SEHNR, CDR2 FQNEAQ (reference sequence). Unmatched junction bases numbered 2, after V lost 1 base and J lost 12 bases. This CDR3 is built from 12 residues. The CDR3 protein is CASSLGGQGQFF. CDR3 DNA: TGTGCCAGCAGCTTAGGAGGACAGGGGCAGTTCTTC. Full variable domain (remainder filled in from reference TRBV7-9 and TRBJ2-1): DTGVSQNPRHKITKRGQNVTFRCDPISEHNRLYWYRQTLGQGPEFLTYFQNEAQLEKSRLLSDRFSAERPKGSFSTLEIQRTEQGDSAMYLCASSLGGQGQFFGPGTRLTVL.

The table lists this clone with a count of one. The DNA of the CDR3 is TGCGCCAGCAGCTCCTGGACTAGCGGGAGCAATGAGCAGTACTTC. This encodes CASSSWTSGSNEQYF. V is TRBV5-1 and J is TRBJ2-7, with 13 bases identical to TRBD2. Germline loops: CDR1 SGHRS, CDR2 YFSETQ. V was clipped by 3 bases and J by 7 bases; unmatched bases: 7. The CDR3 has 15 residues.

The V call is TRBV7-3, the J call TRBJ2-1, with D unclear. Trimming left V 2 bases short and J 10 bases short, with 15 bases between. The CDR3 contains 14 residues. Germline CDR1 is SGHTA and CDR2 is FQGTGA. The CDR3 DNA sequence: TGTGCCAGCAGCTTAGGTATGGTGAAGGGCGAGCAGTTCTTC. It codes for CASSLGMVKGEQFF.

This clone appeared a single time. This sequence joins TRBV6-6 and TRBJ2-4, with D unclear. Germline V gives CDR1 MNHNY, CDR2 SVGAGI (reference sequence). V gave up 8 bases and J gave up 2 bases, with 10 bases separating them. This CDR3 has 13 residues. CDR3 bases: TGTGCCAGCGGGATACCCCCCAAAAACATTCAGTACTTC. Its translation: CASGIPPKNIQYF.

In its sample, this clone was seen once. The chain carries TRBV7-9 and TRBJ2-3; 7 nucleotides agree with TRBD2. Germline assignment: CDR1 SEHNR and CDR2 FQNEAQ (reference sequence). The trim removed 1 base at V and 8 bases at J, leaving 12 bases unmatched. The CDR3 has 16 residues. The CDR3 reads CASSLGAGSVGRTQYF. CDR3 coding DNA: TGTGCCAGCAGCTTAGGAGCGGGGAGCGTGGGCCGTACGCAGTATTTT.

This clone is a singleton in its sample. This chain uses TRBV9 with TRBJ2-1; D is uncertain. V lost 2 bases and J 7 bases, leaving 7 bases between the germline ends. The CDR3 covers 12 residues. Germline-derived CDR1 and CDR2 are SGDLS and YYNGEE. CDR3 nucleotide sequence: TGTGCCAGCAGCGTCGACCAGAATGAGCAGTTCTTC. This codes for CASSVDQNEQFF.

The chain combines TRBV18 with TRBJ1-4, with D maybe TRBD1 (5 bases). CDR1 is KGHSH and CDR2 is LQKENI in the germline V gene. This CDR3 has 16 residues. The ends were cut back, 3 bases at V and 0 bases at J, with 11 bases in the middle. The CDR3 region has the DNA TGTGCCAGCTCACCCCGGGACGTCTCAACTAATGAAAAACTGTTTTTT. Its protein product is CASSPRDVSTNEKLFF. Looking up the rest from reference TRBV18 and TRBJ1-4 gives the full variable domain: NAGVMQNPRHLVRRRGQEARLRCSPMKGHSHVYWYRQLPEEGLKFMVYLQKENIIDESGMPKERFSAEFPKEGPSILRIQQVVRGDSAAYFCASSPRDVSTNEKLFFGSGTQLSVL.

The chain employs TRBV5-1 and TRBJ2-4; no definite D call. There are 17 residues in the CDR3. V was cut by 2 bases and J by 0 bases, with 15 bases left in between. Germline CDR1 is SGHRS and CDR2 is YFSETQ. CDR3 coding DNA: TGCGCCAGCAGCTTCGACGGAAGGGTCCTAGCCAAAAACATTCAGTACTTC. Its protein is CASSFDGRVLAKNIQYF.

V usage is TRBV4-1 and J usage is TRBJ2-1; 10 bases are shared with TRBD2. The V gene end was trimmed by 1 base and the J gene end by 4 bases; junction bases not matched to a gene: 4. The CDR3 is made up of 16 amino acids. CDR1 and CDR2 (germline): MGHRA, YSYEKL. CDR3 DNA: TGCGCCAGCAGCCAAGGACTAGCGGGTACATACAATGAGCAGTTCTTC. Translated, it gives CASSQGLAGTYNEQFF.

The chain couples TRBV6-5 to TRBJ2-5, with D uncertain. The V end lost 7 bases, the J end lost 0 bases, and 12 bases lay between the germline ends. Germline CDR1 MNHEY, CDR2 SVGAGI. CDR3 length: 14 residues. DNA for the CDR3: TGTGCCAGCACCCCGACTGGACACCAAGAGACCCAGTACTTC. As protein: CASTPTGHQETQYF.